The present T cell receptor beta chain was sequenced within a study of CD8 T cells in ankylosing spondylitis. Study-wide findings and caveats: Prior literature has documented some motif variants in synovial fluid and blood from reactive arthritis. Disease-associated clones were CD8+ and fairly uncommon in peripheral blood. Ankylosing spondylitis blood seemed to carry a telltale TCR beta motif made of about 8 highly homologous variants. Significant enrichment of disease-linked clones was reportedly seen in matched ankylosing spondylitis synovial fluid.

Concerning this clonotype itself: The antigen remains undetermined.

The V segment lost 4 bases and the J segment 9 bases; nucleotides outside the gene matches: 14. The CDR3 consists of 16 residues. Germline V gene data show CDR1 as LGHDT and CDR2 as YNNKEL (reference sequence). TCRdb reprocessed the 5' RACE reads via MiXCR and lists one record per CDR3 protein. The profile shows nearly 250,000 distinct CDR3 sequences, more than 25% of them singletons. The chain is built from TRBV3-1 and TRBJ2-1; TRBD2 matches 8 bases. This TCR was sampled from a male donor with ankylosing spondylitis or in good health (not recorded which). The specimen was blood, either unsorted or a sorted T cell fraction (not recorded which). CDR3 DNA: TGTGCCAGCAGCCGTACCCGGGGACTAGAGAGCGGTGAGCAGTTCTTC. It encodes CASSRTRGLESGEQFF.